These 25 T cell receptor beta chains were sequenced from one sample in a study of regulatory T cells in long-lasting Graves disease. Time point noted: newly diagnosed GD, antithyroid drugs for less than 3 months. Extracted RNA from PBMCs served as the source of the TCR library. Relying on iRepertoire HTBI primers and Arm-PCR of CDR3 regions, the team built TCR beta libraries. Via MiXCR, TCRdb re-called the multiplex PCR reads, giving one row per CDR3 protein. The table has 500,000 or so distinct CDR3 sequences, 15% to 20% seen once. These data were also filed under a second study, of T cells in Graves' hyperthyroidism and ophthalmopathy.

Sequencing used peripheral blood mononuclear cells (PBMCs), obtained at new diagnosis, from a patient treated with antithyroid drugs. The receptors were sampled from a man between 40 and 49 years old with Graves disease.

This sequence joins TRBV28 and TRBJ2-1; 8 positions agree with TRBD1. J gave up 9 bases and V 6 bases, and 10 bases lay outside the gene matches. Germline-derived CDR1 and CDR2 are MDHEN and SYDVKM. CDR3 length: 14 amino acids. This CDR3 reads CASSIGRGQGEQFF. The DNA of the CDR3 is TGTGCCAGCAGCATTGGCAGGGGGCAGGGTGAGCAGTTCTTC.

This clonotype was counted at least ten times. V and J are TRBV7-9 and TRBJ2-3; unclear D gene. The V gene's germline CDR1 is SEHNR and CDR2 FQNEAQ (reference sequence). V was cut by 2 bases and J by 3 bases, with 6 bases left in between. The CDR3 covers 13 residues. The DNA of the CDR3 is TGTGCCAGCAGCTTACTTGTTACAGATACGCAGTATTTT. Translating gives CASSLLVTDTQYF.

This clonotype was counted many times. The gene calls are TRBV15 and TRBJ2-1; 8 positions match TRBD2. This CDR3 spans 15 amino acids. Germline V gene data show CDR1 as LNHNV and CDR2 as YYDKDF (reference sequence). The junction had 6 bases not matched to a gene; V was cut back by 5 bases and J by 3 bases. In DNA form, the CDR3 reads TGTGCCACCAGCGCTAGACTAGCGAACTACAATGAGCAGTTCTTC. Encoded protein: CATSARLANYNEQFF. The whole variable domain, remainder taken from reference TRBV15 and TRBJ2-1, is DAMVIQNPRYQVTQFGKPVTLSCSQTLNHNVMYWYQQKSSQAPKLLFHYYDKDFNNEADTPDNFQSRRPNTSFCFLDIRSPGLGDTAMYLCATSARLANYNEQFFGPGTRLTVL.

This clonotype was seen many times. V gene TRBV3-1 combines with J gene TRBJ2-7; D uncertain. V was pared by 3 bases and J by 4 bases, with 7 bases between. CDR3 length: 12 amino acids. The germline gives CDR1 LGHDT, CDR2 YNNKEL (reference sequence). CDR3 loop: CASSHATYEQYF. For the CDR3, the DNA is TGTGCCAGCAGCCATGCCACATACGAGCAGTACTTC.

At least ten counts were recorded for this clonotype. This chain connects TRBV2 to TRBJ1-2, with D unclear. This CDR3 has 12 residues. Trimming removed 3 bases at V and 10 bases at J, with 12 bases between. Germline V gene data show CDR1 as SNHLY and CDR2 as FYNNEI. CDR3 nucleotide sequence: TGTGCCAGCAGTGAGGTTGTATTCTCCTACACCTTC. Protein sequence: CASSEVVFSYTF.

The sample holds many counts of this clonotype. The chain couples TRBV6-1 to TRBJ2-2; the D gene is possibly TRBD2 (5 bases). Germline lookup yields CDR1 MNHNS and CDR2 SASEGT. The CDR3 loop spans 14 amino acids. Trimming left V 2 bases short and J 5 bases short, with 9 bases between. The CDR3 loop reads CASSEIRETGELFF. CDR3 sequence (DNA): TGTGCCAGCAGTGAAATCCGGGAAACCGGGGAGCTGTTTTTT.

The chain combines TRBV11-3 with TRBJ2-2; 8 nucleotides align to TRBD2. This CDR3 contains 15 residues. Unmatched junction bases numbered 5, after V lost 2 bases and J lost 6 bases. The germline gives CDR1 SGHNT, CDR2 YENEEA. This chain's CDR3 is CASSLRTSGSGELFF. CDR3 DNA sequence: TGTGCCAGCAGCTTACGCACTAGCGGATCCGGGGAGCTGTTTTTT.

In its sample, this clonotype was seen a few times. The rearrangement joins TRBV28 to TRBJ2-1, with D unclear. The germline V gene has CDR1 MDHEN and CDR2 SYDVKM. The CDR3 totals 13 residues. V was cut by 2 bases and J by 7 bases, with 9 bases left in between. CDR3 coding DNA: TGTGCCAGCAGTTTACTGACCGAAAATGAGCAGTTCTTC. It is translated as CASSLLTENEQFF.

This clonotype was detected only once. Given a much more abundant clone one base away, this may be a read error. DNA of the CDR3: TGTGCCAGCACCTATTTAACTAGCGACGACACCGTGGAGCTGTTTTTT. Translated, it gives CASTYLTSDDTVELFF. This sequence joins TRBV5-6 and TRBJ2-2; 7 bases agree with TRBD2. The CDR3 has 16 amino acids. The V gene's germline CDR1 is SGHDT and CDR2 YYEEEE.

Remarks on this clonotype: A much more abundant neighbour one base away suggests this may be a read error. CDR3 sequence reads: CASGFDDGGLGNEQFF. The CDR3 nucleotides read TGTGCCAGCGGCTTCGATGATGGGGGTTTGGGCAATGAGCAGTTCTTC. The J gene is TRBJ2-1, the V gene TRBV28; D may match TRBD1 or TRBD2 (5 bases each). This CDR3 has 16 residues. CDR1 and CDR2 from the germline V gene are MDHEN and SYDVKM. The germline V and J ends were trimmed by 8 bases and 6 bases, with 23 bases remaining between them.

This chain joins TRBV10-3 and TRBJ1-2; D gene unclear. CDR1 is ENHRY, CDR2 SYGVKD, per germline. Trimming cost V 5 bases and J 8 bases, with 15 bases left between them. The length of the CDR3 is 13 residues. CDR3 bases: TGTGCCATCAGTCCCTCGGCTTATGAAGGCTACACCTTC. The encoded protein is CAISPSAYEGYTF.

In nucleotides, the CDR3 is TGTGCCAGCAGGGCAGGGGTCGGCTATGGCTACACCTTC. Amino acids: CASRAGVGYGYTF. This sequence joins TRBV7-9 and TRBJ1-2, with D possibly matching TRBD1 (6 bases). Trimming left V 6 bases short and J 4 bases short, with 12 bases between. The CDR3 covers 13 residues. The germline CDR1 and CDR2 sequences are SEHNR and FQNEAQ (reference sequence).

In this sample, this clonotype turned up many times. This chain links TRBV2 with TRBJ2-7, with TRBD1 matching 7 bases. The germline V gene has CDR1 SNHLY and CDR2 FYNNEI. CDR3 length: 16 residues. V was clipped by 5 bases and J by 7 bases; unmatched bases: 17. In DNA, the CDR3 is TGTGCCAGCAGTTACGACAAAAGGACAGGCGAATGGGAGCAGTACTTC. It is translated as CASSYDKRTGEWEQYF. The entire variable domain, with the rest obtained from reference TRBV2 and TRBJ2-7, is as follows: EPEVTQTPSHQVTQMGQEVILRCVPISNHLYFYWYRQILGQKVEFLVSFYNNEISEKSEIFDDQFSVERPDGSNFTLKIRSTKLEDSAMYFCASSYDKRTGEWEQYFGPGTRLTVT.

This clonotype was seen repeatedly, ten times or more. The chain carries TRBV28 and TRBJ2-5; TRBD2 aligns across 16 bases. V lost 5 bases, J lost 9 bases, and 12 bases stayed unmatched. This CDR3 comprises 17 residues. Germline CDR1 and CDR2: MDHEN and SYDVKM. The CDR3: CASSPSGTSGRVGSQYF. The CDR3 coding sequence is TGTGCCAGCAGTCCCTCCGGGACTAGCGGGAGGGTTGGGTCCCAGTACTTC.

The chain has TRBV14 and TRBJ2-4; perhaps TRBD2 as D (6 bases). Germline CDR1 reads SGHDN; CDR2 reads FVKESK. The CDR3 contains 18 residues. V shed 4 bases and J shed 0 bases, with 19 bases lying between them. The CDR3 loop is CASSPRRGRPLAKNIQYF. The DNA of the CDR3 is TGTGCCAGCAGCCCCCGGCGGGGTCGTCCCTTAGCCAAAAACATTCAGTACTTC.

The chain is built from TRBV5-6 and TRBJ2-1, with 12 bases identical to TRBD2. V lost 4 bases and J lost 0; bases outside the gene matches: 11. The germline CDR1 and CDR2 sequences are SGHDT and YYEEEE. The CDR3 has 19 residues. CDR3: CASSLPGTSGWSSYNEQFF. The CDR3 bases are TGTGCCAGCAGCCTCCCCGGGACTAGCGGGTGGAGCTCCTACAATGAGCAGTTCTTC.

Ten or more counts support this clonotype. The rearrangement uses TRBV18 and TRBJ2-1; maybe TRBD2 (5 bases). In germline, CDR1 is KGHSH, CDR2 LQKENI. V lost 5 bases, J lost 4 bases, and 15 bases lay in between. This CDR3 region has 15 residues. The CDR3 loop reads CASSAGPAEYNEQFF. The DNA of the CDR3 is TGTGCCAGCTCAGCGGGTCCGGCGGAGTACAATGAGCAGTTCTTC.

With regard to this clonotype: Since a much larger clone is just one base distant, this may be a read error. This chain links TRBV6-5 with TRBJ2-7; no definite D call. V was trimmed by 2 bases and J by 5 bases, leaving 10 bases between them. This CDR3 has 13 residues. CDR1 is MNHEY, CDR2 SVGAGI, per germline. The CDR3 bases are TGTGCCAGCAGTTACCCTTGGGTGGACGAGCAGTACTTC. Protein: CASSYPWVDEQYF.

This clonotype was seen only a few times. CDR3 nucleotides: TGTGCCAGCACTACGGGAGGTTTTTACGAGCAGTACTTC. It encodes CASTTGGFYEQYF. The rearrangement links TRBV28 to TRBJ2-7; TRBD2 matches at 7 bases. CDR1 is MDHEN and CDR2 is SYDVKM in the germline V gene. The CDR3 extends over 13 amino acids. Trimming took 7 bases from V and 4 from J; bases not matched to a gene: 7.

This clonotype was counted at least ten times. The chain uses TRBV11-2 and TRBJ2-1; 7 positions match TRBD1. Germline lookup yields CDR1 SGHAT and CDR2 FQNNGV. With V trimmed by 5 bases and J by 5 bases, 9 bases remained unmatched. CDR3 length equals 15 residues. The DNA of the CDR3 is TGTGCCAGCAGCCCATTTCAGGGGGACGACAATGAGCAGTTCTTC. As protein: CASSPFQGDDNEQFF. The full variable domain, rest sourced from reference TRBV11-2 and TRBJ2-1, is EAGVAQSPRYKIIEKRQSVAFWCNPISGHATLYWYQQILGQGPKLLIQFQNNGVVDDSQLPKDRFSAERLKGVDSTLKIQPAKLEDSAVYLCASSPFQGDDNEQFFGPGTRLTVL.

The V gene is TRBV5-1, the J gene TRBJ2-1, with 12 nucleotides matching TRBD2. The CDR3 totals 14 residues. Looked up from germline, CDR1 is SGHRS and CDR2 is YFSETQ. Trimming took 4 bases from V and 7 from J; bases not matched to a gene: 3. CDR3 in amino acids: CASSIGTSGNEQFF. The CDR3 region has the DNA TGCGCCAGCAGCATAGGGACTAGCGGGAATGAGCAGTTCTTC.

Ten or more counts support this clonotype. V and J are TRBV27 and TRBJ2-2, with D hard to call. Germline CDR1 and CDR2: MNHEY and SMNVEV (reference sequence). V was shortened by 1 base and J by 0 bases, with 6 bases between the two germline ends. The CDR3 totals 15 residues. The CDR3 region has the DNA TGTGCCAGCAGTTTATGGGCGGCGAACACCGGGGAGCTGTTTTTT. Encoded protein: CASSLWAANTGELFF.

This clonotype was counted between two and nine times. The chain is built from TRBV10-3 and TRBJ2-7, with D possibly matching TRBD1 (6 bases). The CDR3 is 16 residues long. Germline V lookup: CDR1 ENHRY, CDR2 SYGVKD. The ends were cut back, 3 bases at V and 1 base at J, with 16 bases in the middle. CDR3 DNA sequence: TGTGCCATCAGTGATTCCGGGACAAAAAAGTCCTACGAGCAGTACTTC. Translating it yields CAISDSGTKKSYEQYF.

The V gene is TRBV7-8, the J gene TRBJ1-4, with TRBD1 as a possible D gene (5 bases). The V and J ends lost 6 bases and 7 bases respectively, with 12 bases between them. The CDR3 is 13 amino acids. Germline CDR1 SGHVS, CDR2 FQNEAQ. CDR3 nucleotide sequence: TGTGCCAGCAGAGGCAGGGAAGGTGAAAAACTGTTTTTT. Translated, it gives CASRGREGEKLFF.

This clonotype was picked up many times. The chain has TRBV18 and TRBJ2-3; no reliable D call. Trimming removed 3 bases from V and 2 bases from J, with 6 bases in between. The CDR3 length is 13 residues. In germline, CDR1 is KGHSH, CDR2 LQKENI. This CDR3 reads CASSPLTTDTQYF. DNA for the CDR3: TGTGCCAGCTCACCCCTGACCACAGATACGCAGTATTTT.